This entry lists 19 T cell receptor beta chains sequenced from one sample in a study of cytomegalovirus exposure and HLA in healthy donors. TCRdb's copy holds only in-frame clones and misses some; the assay was immunoSEQ multiplex PCR. This table has about 160,000 clones, about 90% appearing once. Material: PBMCs. The receptor set was obtained from a woman younger than 35 in good health and CMV-seropositive.

The V and J genes are TRBV10-2 and TRBJ2-7; no clear D gene. V shed 1 base and J shed 3 bases, with 7 bases lying between them. There are 13 residues in the CDR3. Germline V gene data show CDR1 as WSHSY and CDR2 as SAAADI. CDR3 loop: CASSELAGYEQYF. CDR3 DNA sequence: TGCGCCAGCAGTGAGTTAGCCGGCTACGAGCAGTACTTC.

The chain couples TRBV7-8 to TRBJ2-5; the match to TRBD2 covers 13 bases. The V gene's germline CDR1 is SGHVS and CDR2 FQNEAQ. The CDR3 has 17 amino acids. J lost 4 bases, V lost 0 bases, and 5 bases had no gene match. The CDR3 sequence is CASSLARGLAGLETQYF. The CDR3 DNA follows: TGTGCCAGCAGCTTAGCGCGGGGACTAGCGGGGCTAGAGACCCAGTACTTC.

V and J are TRBV6-6 and TRBJ2-3, with 11 nucleotides matching TRBD1. CDR3 length: 15 amino acids. J gave up 3 bases and V 6 bases, and 5 bases lay outside the gene matches. The germline V gene has CDR1 MNHNY and CDR2 SVGAGI (reference sequence). CDR3 sequence: CASRGRDRGTDTQYF. The CDR3 bases are TGTGCCAGCAGGGGGAGGGACAGGGGGACAGATACGCAGTATTTT.

V is TRBV4-1 and J is TRBJ2-7; 8 nucleotides match TRBD1. This CDR3 is 16 amino acids long. J was trimmed by 6 bases and V by 1 base; bases with no gene match: 11. Germline lookup yields CDR1 MGHRA and CDR2 YSYEKL. CDR3 DNA sequence: TGCGCCAGCAGCCAAGTAATGGGACAGGTCCCGGGCGAGCAGTACTTC. As protein: CASSQVMGQVPGEQYF.

The chain uses TRBV27 and TRBJ2-7; 11 bases line up with TRBD2. Germline-derived CDR1 and CDR2 are MNHEY and SMNVEV (reference sequence). There are 15 residues in the CDR3. V was pared by 5 bases and J by 2 bases, with 5 bases of the junction left unmatched. The CDR3 sequence is CASSVTGLAAYEQYF. CDR3 bases: TGTGCCAGCAGTGTAACGGGACTAGCGGCCTACGAGCAGTACTTC.

This clone has more than one count but fewer than ten. J is TRBJ1-2 and V is TRBV11-2; 9 positions match TRBD1. CDR1 is SGHAT, CDR2 FQNNGV, per germline. The CDR3 sequence is 13 residues long. The V and J ends lost 3 bases and 8 bases, in that order; junction bases with no gene match: 4. The chain's CDR3 is CASSLGTGNGYTF. DNA for the CDR3: TGTGCCAGCAGCTTGGGGACAGGGAACGGCTACACCTTC.

CDR3 sequence (DNA): TGTGCCAGCAGCTTAGCGCGGGTAGCGGGACTTCCCTACGAGCAGTACTTC. Its translation: CASSLARVAGLPYEQYF. The J gene is TRBJ2-7, the V gene TRBV7-2; TRBD2 matches 8 bases. The CDR3 sequence is 17 residues long. Losses at the gene ends were 0 bases for V and 2 bases for J; bases not matched to a gene: 9. Germline V CDR1 and CDR2: SGHTA, FQGNSA. The whole variable domain, filled in from reference TRBV7-2 and TRBJ2-7, reads GAGVSQSPSNKVTEKGKDVELRCDPISGHTALYWYRQSLGQGLEFLIYFQGNSAPDKSGLPSDRFSAERTGGSVSTLTIQRTQQEDSAVYLCASSLARVAGLPYEQYFGPGTRLTVT.

The genes are TRBV19 and TRBJ2-7; TRBD1 might be the D (6 bases). CDR3 size: 12 residues. The ends were cut back, 1 base at V and 7 bases at J, with 8 bases in the middle. In germline, CDR1 is LNHDA, CDR2 SQIVND (reference sequence). Written as DNA, the CDR3 is TGTGCCAGTAGTATAGTTACAGGGGAGCAGTACTTC. Residues: CASSIVTGEQYF.

This chain links TRBV11-2 with TRBJ2-7, with 11 bases that match TRBD1. V dropped 4 bases and J dropped 2; count of bases not matched to a gene: 4. The V gene's germline CDR1 is SGHAT and CDR2 FQNNGV. The CDR3 is made up of 15 amino acids. CDR3 sequence (DNA): TGTGCCAGCAGCTGGGACAGGGGGTTTACCTACGAGCAGTACTTC. Translating it yields CASSWDRGFTYEQYF.

This chain uses TRBV5-4 with TRBJ1-2; 9 bases agree with TRBD1. This CDR3 is built from 17 residues. The J segment lost 4 bases and the V segment lost 3 bases, leaving 13 bases of the junction unmatched. Germline loops: CDR1 SGHNT, CDR2 YYREEE (reference sequence). CDR3: CASSSSRDRVGGYGYTF. The CDR3, as DNA: TGTGCCAGCAGCTCGTCCCGGGACAGGGTGGGAGGCTATGGCTACACCTTC.

The chain recombines TRBV5-6 with TRBJ2-2, with TRBD2 identical over 9 bases. Losses at the gene ends were 4 bases for V and 2 bases for J; bases not matched to a gene: 6. This CDR3 is built from 16 residues. The germline V gene encodes CDR1 SGHDT and CDR2 YYEEEE. The CDR3 bases are TGTGCCAGCAGCGTAAGACTAGCGGTAAACACCGGGGAGCTGTTTTTT. This sequence encodes CASSVRLAVNTGELFF.

The V call is TRBV7-9, the J call TRBJ1-1, with a tentative D call TRBD1 (6 bases). Deletions cut 4 bases from V and 0 bases from J, with 12 bases between. Germline CDR1 and CDR2: SEHNR and FQNEAQ (reference sequence). The CDR3 runs 15 residues. In DNA, the CDR3 is TGTGCCAGCAGCTCTGGGGGACACCTGAACACTGAAGCTTTCTTT. Amino acids: CASSSGGHLNTEAFF.

The chain is built from TRBV10-1 and TRBJ2-5, with D perhaps TRBD2 (5 bases). V was shortened by 3 bases and J by 2 bases, with 16 bases between the two germline ends. The CDR3 contains 16 residues. Germline CDR1 is WNHNN and CDR2 is SYGVQD (reference sequence). The CDR3, as DNA: TGCGCCAGCAGTGATTTAGCTAGCCTCCTTCAAGAGACCCAGTACTTC. Protein sequence: CASSDLASLLQETQYF.

The CDR3 is CAWRGNRGSYEQYF. The CDR3 nucleotides are TGTGCCTGGAGGGGGAACAGGGGCTCCTACGAGCAGTACTTC. The chain links TRBV30 to TRBJ2-7; 7 positions match TRBD1. This CDR3 spans 14 amino acids. CDR1 is GTSNPN, CDR2 SVGIG, per germline (reference sequence). Germline trimming cut 3 bases from V and 0 bases from J; bases unmatched to any gene: 5.

V is TRBV30 and J is TRBJ1-1; TRBD1 is a possible D gene (5 bases). The germline CDR1 and CDR2 sequences are GTSNPN and SVGIG (reference sequence). The CDR3 consists of 14 residues. V lost 2 bases and J lost 1, with 11 bases in between. The CDR3 DNA reads TGTGCCTGGAGTCCCTCCACAGGGAACACTGAAGCTTTCTTT. Its protein product is CAWSPSTGNTEAFF.

This rearrangement joins TRBV28 to TRBJ1-5, with D possibly TRBD1 on 5 matching bases. Germline loops: CDR1 MDHEN, CDR2 SYDVKM. This CDR3 comprises 13 residues. V lost 6 bases and J 3 bases, leaving 9 bases between the germline ends. The CDR3 nucleotides are TGTGCCAGCAGCAGCAGGGTCAATCAGCCCCAGCATTTT. It yields the protein CASSSRVNQPQHF.

CDR3 in amino acids: CASSFMWDRGYTGELFF. DNA of the CDR3: TGCGCCAGCAGCTTTATGTGGGACAGGGGGTACACCGGGGAGCTGTTTTTT. V usage is TRBV5-1 and J usage is TRBJ2-2, with 11 nucleotides matching TRBD1. V shed 2 bases and J 3 bases; nucleotides not matched to a gene: 6. Germline-derived CDR1 and CDR2 are SGHRS and YFSETQ. This CDR3 comprises 17 residues.

The rearrangement uses TRBV30 and TRBJ2-3; TRBD1 is a possible D gene (7 bases). CDR1 is GTSNPN, CDR2 SVGIG, per germline (reference sequence). The CDR3 length is 15 residues. V lost 5 bases to trimming and J lost 3 bases, with 18 bases between them. CDR3 loop: CAWERPRGRTDTQYF. CDR3 bases: TGTGCCTGGGAGAGACCCAGGGGGAGGACAGATACGCAGTATTTT.

This clone has only a few counts. The chain uses TRBV19 and TRBJ2-1; TRBD1 matches 12 bases. Per the germline V gene, CDR1 is LNHDA and CDR2 is SQIVND (reference sequence). Losses at the gene ends were 2 bases for V and 9 bases for J; bases not matched to a gene: 5. The CDR3 extends over 15 amino acids. CDR3 region: CASSIPGQGAGEQFF. The DNA of the CDR3 is TGTGCCAGTAGTATACCGGGACAGGGGGCTGGTGAGCAGTTCTTC.